This T cell receptor (beta chain) was captured by sequencing in a study of tumor and adjacent non-tumor tissue in lung cancer (dated by TCRdb to the late 2010s). About the study as a whole: Of the cohort, 11 to 12 patients had adenocarcinoma, 2 had squamous cell carcinoma and 1 had small cell lung cancer. More than 25 paired specimens, one tumor and one normal lung sample per patient, were profiled by TCRbeta CDR3 sequencing. A total of some 130,000,000 productive TCRbeta reads were generated by sequencing, corresponding to an average of about 4 million reads per sample. The roughly 15 patients were aged roughly 31 to 80 years, included approximately ten men and 5 women, and had TNM stage I to III disease. Bulk TCRbeta repertoires were compared between lung tumor tissue and matched distant non-tumor lung tissue obtained from around 16 lung cancer patients.

RNA was isolated from bulk, unsorted tissue, and RNA quality was assessed with a NanoDrop ND-1000 and an Agilent 2100. Newly diagnosed lung cancer patients without prior chemotherapy who had been admitted for thoracic surgery in China between August and November 2014 were enrolled as donors. Patients who had received previous radiotherapy or chemotherapy, or who had another concurrent cancer, were excluded from the study. Surgical tissue pieces of roughly 1-2 cm3 were preserved in RNAlater solution and were kept at -80 degrees C until use. Notes on this clonotype: Its antigen is unknown. An end of the junction does not agree with germline; a read error may underlie this.

Study-wide findings and limitations: Because peripheral blood was not sequenced, blood TCRbeta repertoires in the lung cancer patients of the study were not examined. The top 100 clones accounted for a significantly larger cumulative portion of the repertoire in normal lung than in tumor tissue. Tumor tissue showed significantly higher TCR diversity (inverse Simpson) than normal lung tissue, at 431.37 vs 166.20 (P = 0.0075, Mann-Whitney U test). Significantly higher TCR diversity was found in younger patients, and higher tumor TCR diversity was associated with shorter overall and disease-free survival. The cohort had only about 16 patients, and the authors noted that larger samples and more detailed clinical data are needed. The sequencing platform is not named in the methods, and unique molecular identifiers are not mentioned.

The CDR3 runs 14 amino acids, cysteine and phenylalanine included. The kept DNA is CDR3 alone, 42 bases in frame from the first base. Looking up the germline V gene yields CDR1 MNHNS and CDR2 SASEGT. The library was prepared using multiplex PCR. The sample was run on an Illumina HiSeq 2500. TCRbeta libraries were constructed through three rounds of nested PCR with primers (Table S4) according to protocols adapted from ARM-PCR. Before sequencing, PCR products of 200-500 bp were excised from the gel and purified with the QIAquick gel extraction kit. The original methods were these. Reads were cleaned using Trimmomatic, were merged into complete CDR3 sequences using FLASH, and were assigned to V(D)J germline segments using MiTCR. Clonal diversity was calculated as the inverse Simpson's index using VDJtools. Productive reads were defined as in-frame sequences without a premature stop codon. Using fastp at Q25 and MiXCR, TCRdb reprocessed the public reads and kept productive beta chains. Records with the same CDR3 protein are collapsed into one entry carrying the most frequent genes and DNA. The V and J calls follow TCRdb's processing rather than the paper's. For this sample there are about 75,000 distinct CDR3 sequences; roughly 73% appear just once. The leading ten clones occupy roughly 12% of the sample.

The sample was lung tumor tissue. Recombination connected TRBV6-1 to TRBJ2-3; the D gene identity is not certain. This sequence was found in a woman aged 45 to 65 with non-small cell lung cancer. The CDR3 region reads CASMMTSSTDTQYF. The DNA sequence is TGTGCCAGCATGATGACGTCGAGCACAGACACGCAGTATTTT.